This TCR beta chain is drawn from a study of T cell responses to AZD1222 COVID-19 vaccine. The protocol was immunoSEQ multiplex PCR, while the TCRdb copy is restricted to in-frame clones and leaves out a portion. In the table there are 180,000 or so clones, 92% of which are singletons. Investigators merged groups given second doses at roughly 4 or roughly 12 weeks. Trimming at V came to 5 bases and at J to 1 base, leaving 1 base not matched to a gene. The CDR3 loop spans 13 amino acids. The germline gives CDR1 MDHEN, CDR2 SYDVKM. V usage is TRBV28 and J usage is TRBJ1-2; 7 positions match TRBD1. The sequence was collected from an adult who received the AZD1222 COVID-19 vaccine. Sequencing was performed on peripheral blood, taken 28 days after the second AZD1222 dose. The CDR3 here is CASSAGGNYGYTF. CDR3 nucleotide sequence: TGTGCCAGCAGTGCAGGGGGTAACTATGGCTACACCTTC.